Below are 13 T cell receptor beta chains sequenced from a single sample in a study of T cells in narcolepsy (dated by TCRdb to the late 2010s). Library creation used the immunoSEQ multiplex PCR assay. TCRdb limited this immuneACCESS table to in-frame rearrangements with V and J called. A share of clones is missing; checked studies link under half to unresolved V genes, and the rest is unexplained. The sample has fewer than 30,000 clones on record, roughly 80% of them singletons. Approximately 0.71% of the sample is in the top ten clones. The sequencing sample was made of CD45RA- memory CD4+ T cells from PBMCs. The sample's cell subset or site label, in plain terms: memory T cells sorted ex vivo from peripheral blood. These receptors all stem from a human donor with narcolepsy.

This sequence joins TRBV6-1 and TRBJ1-1; maybe TRBD1 (5 bases). Trimming cost V 4 bases and J 0 bases, with 9 bases left between them. CDR1 and CDR2 from the germline V gene are MNHNS and SASEGT. This CDR3 region has 14 residues. For the CDR3, the DNA is TGTGCCAGCAGTGGGGGCATAATGAACACTGAAGCTTTCTTT. It yields the protein CASSGGIMNTEAFF.

This CDR3 reads CASSPGTGTSGRAEETQYF. The CDR3 nucleotides read TGTGCCAGCAGCCCCGGAACTGGGACTAGCGGGAGGGCCGAGGAGACCCAGTACTTC. V and J are TRBV11-3 and TRBJ2-5, with 16 bases fitting TRBD2. The CDR3 is 19 amino acids. Germline CDR1 reads SGHNT; CDR2 reads YENEEA. J gave up 5 bases and V 5 bases, and 14 bases lay outside the gene matches.

The V call is TRBV28, the J call TRBJ2-1; TRBD1 agrees at 9 bases. With 10 bases clipped from V and 7 bases from J, the junction kept 11 bases outside the gene matches. This CDR3 is built from 14 residues. Germline-derived CDR1 and CDR2 are MDHEN and SYDVKM. CDR3 sequence reads: CATIQGATGNEQFF. CDR3 sequence (DNA): TGTGCCACTATACAGGGGGCTACGGGTAATGAGCAGTTCTTC.

The chain is built from TRBV5-6 and TRBJ1-2, with a tentative D call TRBD1 (6 bases). This CDR3 spans 16 amino acids. Trimming cost V 4 bases and J 8 bases, with 24 bases left between them. Per the germline V gene, CDR1 is SGHDT and CDR2 is YYEEEE. The chain's CDR3 is CASSAPGGAKARGYTF. The CDR3 DNA follows: TGTGCCAGCAGCGCCCCGGGGGGGGCCAAAGCGCGGGGCTACACCTTC.

V is TRBV7-2 and J is TRBJ1-1; D gene uncertain. The length of the CDR3 is 12 residues. Germline V gene lookup returns CDR1 SGHTA and CDR2 FQGNSA. The ends were cut back, 1 base at V and 1 base at J, with 1 base in the middle. The CDR3 DNA follows: TGTGCCAGCAGCTTAGAGAACACTGAAGCTTTCTTT. Protein sequence: CASSLENTEAFF.

The chain employs TRBV4-2 and TRBJ1-2, with 10 bases identical to TRBD1. The germline gives CDR1 LGHNA, CDR2 YNFKEQ. The CDR3 loop spans 15 amino acids. Germline trimming cut 3 bases from V and 4 bases from J; bases unmatched to any gene: 5. The CDR3 nucleotides read TGTGCCAGCAGCCAGGCGACAGGGGGCTCCTATGGCTACACCTTC. Translation: CASSQATGGSYGYTF.

The V and J genes are TRBV11-2 and TRBJ2-6; no firm D call. Trimming cost V 6 bases and J 0 bases, with 6 bases left between them. The CDR3 consists of 14 residues. Germline loops: CDR1 SGHAT, CDR2 FQNNGV. The CDR3 sequence: CASRSLSGANVLTF. The CDR3 DNA is TGTGCCAGCAGGTCCCTCTCTGGGGCCAACGTCCTGACTTTC.

This rearrangement joins TRBV19 to TRBJ1-1, with 9 bases lining up with TRBD1. This CDR3 spans 13 amino acids. CDR1 is LNHDA and CDR2 is SQIVND in the germline V gene (reference sequence). V was pared by 5 bases and J by 6 bases, with 4 bases of the junction left unmatched. CDR3 in DNA: TGTGCCAGTAGTCAGACAGGGGGGTCTGAAGCTTTCTTT. It translates to CASSQTGGSEAFF.

The chain uses TRBV6-1 and TRBJ1-2; TRBD1 aligns across 8 bases. Germline V gene sequence: CDR1 MNHNS, CDR2 SASEGT. Losses at the gene ends were 4 bases for V and 5 bases for J; bases not matched to a gene: 12. CDR3 length: 16 amino acids. In nucleotides, the CDR3 is TGTGCCAGCAGTGTCTCACCCCAGGGGGCAGGATATGGCTACACCTTC. Protein sequence: CASSVSPQGAGYGYTF.

This clone showed up just once. The chain combines TRBV27 with TRBJ2-2; 9 bases align to TRBD1. Germline lookup yields CDR1 MNHEY and CDR2 SMNVEV (reference sequence). The CDR3 runs 17 residues. Unmatched junction bases numbered 9, after V lost 3 bases and J lost 4 bases. The CDR3 DNA is TGTGCCAGCAGTTTCCCCCCGGGACAGGGATTCACCGGGGAGCTGTTTTTT. The encoded protein is CASSFPPGQGFTGELFF.

The chain joins TRBV29-1 to TRBJ1-1, with TRBD1 matching over 7 bases. V lost 5 bases and J lost 5; bases outside the gene matches: 14. Germline CDR1 is SQVTM and CDR2 is ANQGSEA. There are 15 residues in the CDR3. The CDR3, as DNA: TGCAGCGTTTTTGTTGGTAGGGGGCGTTGGACTGAAGCTTTCTTT. It codes for CSVFVGRGRWTEAFF. The full variable domain, rest sourced from reference TRBV29-1 and TRBJ1-1, is SAVISQKPSRDICQRGTSLTIQCQVDSQVTMMFWYRQQPGQSLTLIATANQGSEATYESGFVIDKFPISRPNLTFSTLTVSNMSPEDSSIYLCSVFVGRGRWTEAFFGQGTRLTVV.

A remark on this clone: The same CDR3 is also encoded by other DNA sequences in this sample. The gene calls are TRBV7-3 and TRBJ1-4, with D uncertain. The CDR3 covers 14 residues. V shed 2 bases and J shed 8 bases, with 12 bases lying between them. Per germline, CDR1 SGHTA and CDR2 FQGTGA. The CDR3 nucleotides read TGTGCCAGCAGCTTAGATGGGGTGGGCGAAAAACTGTTTTTT. Amino acids: CASSLDGVGEKLFF.

The rearrangement links TRBV10-2 to TRBJ1-1; no definite D call. The CDR3 has 12 residues. In germline, CDR1 is WSHSY, CDR2 SAAADI. The V end was cut by 10 bases, the J end by 4 bases, with 13 bases between. Here the CDR3 reads CATTPGVTEAFF. CDR3 sequence (DNA): TGCGCCACCACTCCTGGGGTCACTGAAGCTTTCTTT.